Described below is a single TCR beta chain sequence and its context. Its antigen is as yet unknown. The data were produced by immunoSEQ multiplex PCR, yet TCRdb's version contains in-frame clones alone and is incomplete. The data hold about 33,000 clones, with around 94% observed a single time. Sorting of unstimulated PBMCs yielded separate CD3+CD4+ and CD3+CD8+ fractions. This entry belongs to a study of T cell clones after liver transplantation. Study-level information: TCRbeta sequencing after a pre-transplant mixed lymphocyte reaction identified graft-donor-reactive clones, later tracked in post-transplant blood. Three of the eight recipients were HCV-positive; the rest had non-autoimmune, non-viral transplant indications. Study-level points and caveats: Compared with third party-reactive sequences, donor-reactive ones declined more, independent of withdrawal success.

Germline V gives CDR1 SGHNT, CDR2 YYREEE (reference sequence). With V trimmed by 4 bases and J by 0 bases, 9 bases remained unmatched. The CDR3 covers 17 residues. This specimen was CD8+ T cells from blood, taken 12 months after liver transplant. The clonotype originates from a human patient who received a liver transplant. Some T cells here may be from the graft donor. The chain recombines TRBV5-4 with TRBJ2-2; the match to TRBD1 covers 7 bases. CDR3 protein: CASSPPSGTANTGELFF. For the CDR3, the DNA is TGTGCCAGCAGCCCACCCTCCGGGACAGCGAACACCGGGGAGCTGTTTTTT.